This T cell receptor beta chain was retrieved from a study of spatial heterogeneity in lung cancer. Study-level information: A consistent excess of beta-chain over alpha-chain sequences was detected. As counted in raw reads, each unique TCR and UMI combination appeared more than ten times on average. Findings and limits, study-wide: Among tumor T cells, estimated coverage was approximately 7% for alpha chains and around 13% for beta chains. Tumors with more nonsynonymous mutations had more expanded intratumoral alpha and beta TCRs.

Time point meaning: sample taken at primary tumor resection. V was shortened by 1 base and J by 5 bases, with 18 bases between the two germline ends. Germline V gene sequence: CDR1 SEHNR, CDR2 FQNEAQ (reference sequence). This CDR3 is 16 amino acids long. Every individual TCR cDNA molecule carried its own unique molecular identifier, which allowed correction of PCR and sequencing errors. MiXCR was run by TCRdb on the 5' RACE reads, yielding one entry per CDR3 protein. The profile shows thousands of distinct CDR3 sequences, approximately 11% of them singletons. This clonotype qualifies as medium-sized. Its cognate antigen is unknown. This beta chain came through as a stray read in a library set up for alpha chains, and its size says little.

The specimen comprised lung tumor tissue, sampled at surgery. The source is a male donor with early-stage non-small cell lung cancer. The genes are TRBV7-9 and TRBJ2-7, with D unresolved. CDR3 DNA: TGTGCCAGCAGCTTAGATCAGGCTCGTTGGGGTAACGAGCAGTACTTC. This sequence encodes CASSLDQARWGNEQYF.